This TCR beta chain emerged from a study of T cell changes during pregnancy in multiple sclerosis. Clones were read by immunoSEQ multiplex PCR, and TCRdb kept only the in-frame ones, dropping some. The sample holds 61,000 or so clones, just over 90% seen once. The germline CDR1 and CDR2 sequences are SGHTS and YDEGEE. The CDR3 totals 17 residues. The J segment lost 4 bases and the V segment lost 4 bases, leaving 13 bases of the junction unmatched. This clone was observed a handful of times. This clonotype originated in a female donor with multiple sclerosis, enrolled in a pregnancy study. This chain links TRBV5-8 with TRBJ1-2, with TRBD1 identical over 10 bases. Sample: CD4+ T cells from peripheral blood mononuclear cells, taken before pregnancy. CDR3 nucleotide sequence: TGTGCCAGCAGCGATGGGACAGGGGTCGCGGGGACCTATGGCTACACCTTC. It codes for CASSDGTGVAGTYGYTF.